The clone carrying this TCR beta chain was seen a handful of times. The CDR3 has 14 amino acids. Germline CDR1 and CDR2: MDHEN and SYDVKM. The ends lost 8 bases at V and 3 bases at J; junction bases unmatched: 10. This specimen comes from a study of cytomegalovirus exposure and HLA in healthy donors. With 60 Vbeta and 13 Jbeta primers, the PCR was carried out. The protocol was immunoSEQ multiplex PCR, while the TCRdb copy is restricted to in-frame clones and leaves out a portion. Here the sample spans tens of thousands of clones, approximately 7.7% being singletons. This clonotype was obtained from a man between 45 and 60 years old in good health and CMV-seronegative. Sequenced input: PBMCs. The genes are TRBV28 and TRBJ2-7, with 7 nucleotides matching TRBD2. The CDR3 bases are TGTGCCAGCCAGGGACTACGAGCGATCTACGAGCAGTACTTC. It encodes CASQGLRAIYEQYF.